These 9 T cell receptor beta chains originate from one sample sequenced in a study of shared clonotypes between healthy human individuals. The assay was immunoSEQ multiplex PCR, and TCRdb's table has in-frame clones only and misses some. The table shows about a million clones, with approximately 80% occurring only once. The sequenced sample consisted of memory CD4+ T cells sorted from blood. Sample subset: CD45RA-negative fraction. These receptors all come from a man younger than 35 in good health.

CDR3 DNA: TGTGCCAGCAGCTTGGGGGGGACAGTCCCCTCTGGGGCCAACGTCCTGACTTTC. It codes for CASSLGGTVPSGANVLTF. V and J are TRBV5-4 and TRBJ2-6, with 7 bases matching TRBD1. This CDR3 region has 18 residues. V lost 0 bases and J lost 0; bases outside the gene matches: 6. Germline assignment: CDR1 SGHNT and CDR2 YYREEE (reference sequence).

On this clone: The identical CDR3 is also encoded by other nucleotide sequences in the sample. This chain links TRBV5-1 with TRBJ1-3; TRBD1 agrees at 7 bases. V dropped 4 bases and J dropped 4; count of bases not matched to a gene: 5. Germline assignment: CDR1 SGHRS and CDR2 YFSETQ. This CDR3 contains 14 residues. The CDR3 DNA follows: TGCGCCAGCAGCCTGACAGGGTCGGGAAACACCATATATTTT. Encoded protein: CASSLTGSGNTIYF.

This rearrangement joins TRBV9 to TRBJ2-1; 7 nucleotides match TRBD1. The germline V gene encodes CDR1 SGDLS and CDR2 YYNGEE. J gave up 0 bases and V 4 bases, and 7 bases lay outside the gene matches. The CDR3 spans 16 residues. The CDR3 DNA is TGTGCCAGCAGCTCCGACAGGGTGAGCTCCTACAATGAGCAGTTCTTC. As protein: CASSSDRVSSYNEQFF.

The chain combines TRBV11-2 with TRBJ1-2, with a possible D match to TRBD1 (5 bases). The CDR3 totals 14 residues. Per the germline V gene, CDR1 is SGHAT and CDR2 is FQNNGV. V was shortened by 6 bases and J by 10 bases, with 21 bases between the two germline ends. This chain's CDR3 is CASRLWGKGAPYTF. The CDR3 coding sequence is TGTGCCAGCAGGCTCTGGGGGAAGGGCGCCCCCTACACCTTC.

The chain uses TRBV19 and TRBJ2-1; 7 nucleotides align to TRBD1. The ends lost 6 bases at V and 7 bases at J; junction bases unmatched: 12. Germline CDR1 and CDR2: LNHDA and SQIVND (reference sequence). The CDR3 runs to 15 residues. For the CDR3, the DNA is TGTGCCAGTAGCCTCGAGGGGGCTCAAGAGAATGAGCAGTTCTTC. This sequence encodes CASSLEGAQENEQFF.

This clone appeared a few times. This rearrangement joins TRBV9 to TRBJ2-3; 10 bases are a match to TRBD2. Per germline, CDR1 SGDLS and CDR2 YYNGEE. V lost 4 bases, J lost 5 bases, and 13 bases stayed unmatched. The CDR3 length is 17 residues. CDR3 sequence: CASSSSVSGGAKDTQYF. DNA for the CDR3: TGTGCCAGCAGCTCTAGCGTAAGCGGGGGGGCCAAAGATACGCAGTATTTT.

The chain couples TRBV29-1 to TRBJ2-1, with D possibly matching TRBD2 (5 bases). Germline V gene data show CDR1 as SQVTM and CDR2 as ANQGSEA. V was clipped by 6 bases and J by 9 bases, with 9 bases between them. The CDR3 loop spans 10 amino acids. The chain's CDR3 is CSVAGVEQFF. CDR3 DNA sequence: TGCAGCGTCGCCGGGGTTGAGCAGTTCTTC.

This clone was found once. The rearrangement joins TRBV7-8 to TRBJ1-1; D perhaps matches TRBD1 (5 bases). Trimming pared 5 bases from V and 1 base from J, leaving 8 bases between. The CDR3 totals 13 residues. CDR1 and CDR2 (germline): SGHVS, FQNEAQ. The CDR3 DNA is TGTGCCAGCAGCAGGACACCGAACACTGAAGCTTTCTTT. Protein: CASSRTPNTEAFF.

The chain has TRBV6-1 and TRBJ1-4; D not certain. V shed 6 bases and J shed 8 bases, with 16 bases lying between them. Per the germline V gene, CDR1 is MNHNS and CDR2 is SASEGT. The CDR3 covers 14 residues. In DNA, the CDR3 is TGTGCCAGCAGGCCGGTGGCTTCGGGAGAAAAACTGTTTTTT. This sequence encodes CASRPVASGEKLFF.